Following are 19 T cell receptor beta chains from one sample sequenced in a study of blood T cell repertoires in COVID-19. TCRdb's copy holds only in-frame clones and misses some; the assay was immunoSEQ multiplex PCR. This table holds around 170,000 clones, about 86% found once. Sequenced: peripheral blood. The receptors come from a man younger than 40 with active or convalescent COVID-19.

The rearrangement uses TRBV14 and TRBJ2-1, with D unclear. Germline CDR1 reads SGHDN; CDR2 reads FVKESK. V gave up 1 base and J gave up 2 bases, with 9 bases separating them. CDR3 length: 15 residues. CDR3 protein: CASSQAVPPYNEQFF. CDR3 bases: TGTGCCAGCAGCCAAGCGGTTCCCCCCTACAATGAGCAGTTCTTC.

The gene calls are TRBV7-2 and TRBJ2-1, with 15 bases matching TRBD2. This CDR3 is 15 amino acids long. Trimming removed 5 bases from V and 8 bases from J; junction bases left unmatched: 4. The germline CDR1 and CDR2 sequences are SGHTA and FQGNSA. This CDR3 is CASSGWTSGRDEQFF. The CDR3 DNA reads TGTGCCAGCAGCGGCTGGACTAGCGGGAGGGATGAGCAGTTCTTC.

The V and J genes are TRBV9 and TRBJ2-7, with TRBD1 identical over 7 bases. This CDR3 spans 15 amino acids. Germline V lookup: CDR1 SGDLS, CDR2 YYNGEE. J lost 0 bases, V lost 5 bases, and 8 bases had no gene match. This CDR3 reads CASSQGQVTSYEQYF. DNA for the CDR3: TGTGCCAGCAGTCAAGGACAGGTAACCTCCTACGAGCAGTACTTC.

CDR3 sequence (DNA): TGTGCCAGCAGTGTCGACAGGGGGAAGGAATCACCCCTCCACTTT. The encoded protein is CASSVDRGKESPLHF. V gene TRBV6-4 combines with J gene TRBJ1-6; 9 nucleotides match TRBD1. The germline V gene encodes CDR1 MRHNA and CDR2 SNTAGT. This CDR3 has 15 amino acids. J was trimmed by 10 bases and V by 4 bases; bases with no gene match: 8.

This chain links TRBV19 with TRBJ1-6, with a tentative D call TRBD1 (6 bases). Trimming stripped 4 bases from V and 10 bases from J, with 11 bases between. Germline lookup yields CDR1 LNHDA and CDR2 SQIVND (reference sequence). The CDR3 runs 13 residues. This chain's CDR3 is CASSTGQFSPLHF. CDR3 DNA: TGTGCCAGTAGTACTGGACAGTTCTCACCCCTCCACTTT.

The V call is TRBV6-5, the J call TRBJ2-1; TRBD1 matches 8 bases. J lost 7 bases, V lost 6 bases, and 11 bases had no gene match. CDR3 length: 15 residues. Per germline, CDR1 MNHEY and CDR2 SVGAGI. The CDR3 DNA reads TGTGCCAGCAGCCAATTAACAGGGGGTAGGAATGAGCAGTTCTTC. It codes for CASSQLTGGRNEQFF.

V and J are TRBV6-5 and TRBJ2-5; D call uncertain. V was pared by 7 bases and J by 3 bases, with 9 bases between. This CDR3 spans 12 amino acids. CDR1 is MNHEY, CDR2 SVGAGI, per germline. The CDR3 coding sequence is TGTGCCAGCAACGACTTCGAAGAGACCCAGTACTTC. Translated, it gives CASNDFEETQYF.

The genes are TRBV10-3 and TRBJ2-2, with TRBD2 identical over 12 bases. Germline trimming cut 10 bases from V and 6 bases from J; bases unmatched to any gene: 18. The CDR3 extends over 18 amino acids. Per germline, CDR1 ENHRY and CDR2 SYGVKD. CDR3 amino acids: CASNAATLAGGPSGELFF. DNA of the CDR3: TGTGCCAGTAACGCTGCCACTCTAGCGGGGGGGCCCTCCGGGGAGCTGTTTTTT.

The chain carries TRBV29-1 and TRBJ2-3; perhaps TRBD1 as D (6 bases). CDR1 is SQVTM, CDR2 ANQGSEA, per germline. The CDR3 is 15 amino acids. V lost 4 bases to trimming and J lost 3 bases, with 17 bases between them. CDR3 amino acids: CSVAPTGKGTDTQYF. In DNA form, the CDR3 reads TGCAGCGTTGCACCTACAGGGAAGGGGACAGATACGCAGTATTTT.

There are a few counts of this clone. The V call is TRBV3-1 (or the pseudogene TRBV3-2), the J call TRBJ2-7; no definite D call. The length of the CDR3 is 15 residues. V lost 3 bases and J 2 bases, leaving 14 bases between the germline ends. Germline assignment: CDR1 LGHDT and CDR2 YNNKEL (reference sequence). The CDR3 DNA reads as TGTGCCAGCAGCCAGCAGCGCGGCAGTACCTACGAGCAGTACTTC. It yields the protein CASSQQRGSTYEQYF.

Points on this clone: One end of the junction does not line up with germline, which may come from a read error. V usage is TRBV7-7 and J usage is TRBJ2-5; 7 nucleotides agree with TRBD2. Germline CDR1 and CDR2: SSHAT and FNYEAQ (reference sequence). The CDR3 is 16 residues long. CDR3 nucleotide sequence: TGTGCTAGCAGCTTTGGCGCCGCGGGGGTGCAAGAGACCCAGTACTTC. Its protein is CASSFGAAGVQETQYF.

This sequence joins TRBV6-1 and TRBJ2-1; 8 bases line up with TRBD1. Germline CDR1 reads MNHNS; CDR2 reads SASEGT. CDR3 length: 14 amino acids. V shed 3 bases, J shed 2 bases, and the junction held 0 bases outside the gene matches. CDR3 bases: TGTGCCAGCAGTGACAGGGGGCCCTACAATGAGCAGTTCTTC. Its translation: CASSDRGPYNEQFF.

This clone turned up a few times. This chain connects TRBV30 to TRBJ2-2; a weak D match, TRBD2 (5 bases). This CDR3 region has 15 residues. V lost 4 bases to trimming and J lost 7 bases, with 19 bases between them. Germline V gene lookup returns CDR1 GTSNPN and CDR2 SVGIG (reference sequence). Here the CDR3 reads CAWTKSGSESGELFF. CDR3 nucleotide sequence: TGTGCCTGGACCAAATCGGGGTCTGAAAGCGGGGAGCTGTTTTTT.

This clone was seen ten or more times. The chain links TRBV6-6 to TRBJ2-7, with TRBD1 matching over 11 bases. J lost 4 bases, V lost 7 bases, and 3 bases had no gene match. From germline, CDR1 is MNHNY and CDR2 SVGAGI (reference sequence). The CDR3 runs 13 residues. CDR3 in DNA: TGTGCCAGCACCGGGGACAGGGGGTACGAGCAGTACTTC. It is translated as CASTGDRGYEQYF.

V and J are TRBV19 and TRBJ2-1; D is ambiguous. Germline loops: CDR1 LNHDA, CDR2 SQIVND (reference sequence). The CDR3 has 13 amino acids. Trimming cost V 5 bases and J 6 bases, with 11 bases left between them. In nucleotides, the CDR3 is TGTGCCAGTAGTGCTTCCGTGGCCAATGAGCAGTTCTTC. It codes for CASSASVANEQFF.

This sequence joins TRBV19 and TRBJ1-5; no clear D. Germline loops: CDR1 LNHDA, CDR2 SQIVND (reference sequence). CDR3 length: 15 amino acids. Trimming took off 6 bases at V and 0 bases at J, with 12 bases between the two ends. CDR3 bases: TGTGCCAGTAGCCAAGAGAGTAATAGCAATCAGCCCCAGCATTTT. Translated: CASSQESNSNQPQHF.

The chain employs TRBV10-3 and TRBJ1-2; TRBD1 matches at 9 bases. The CDR3 totals 14 residues. The V gene end was trimmed by 10 bases and the J gene end by 2 bases; junction bases not matched to a gene: 8. Germline V gives CDR1 ENHRY, CDR2 SYGVKD. CDR3 amino acids: CASWGGQGNYGYTF. The CDR3 DNA follows: TGTGCCAGCTGGGGGGGACAGGGAAACTATGGCTACACCTTC.

V is TRBV28 and J is TRBJ2-2; TRBD2 matches at 9 bases. The CDR3 consists of 15 residues. V shed 7 bases and J 5 bases; nucleotides not matched to a gene: 8. Looked up from germline, CDR1 is MDHEN and CDR2 is SYDVKM. The CDR3 DNA follows: TGTGCCAGCACCGGCGGCGGGGGGGATACCGGGGAGCTGTTTTTT. It encodes CASTGGGGDTGELFF.

This clone occurred a few times. The CDR3 is CASSYSIGTGGNIQYF. For the CDR3, the DNA is TGTGCCAGCAGTTACTCGATCGGGACAGGGGGAAACATTCAGTACTTC. The chain employs TRBV6-5 and TRBJ2-4; TRBD1 matches 11 bases. The CDR3 runs to 16 residues. Germline CDR1 and CDR2: MNHEY and SVGAGI. Trimming at V came to 0 bases and at J to 6 bases, leaving 4 bases not matched to a gene.